The source of this T cell receptor (beta chain) is a study of CD8 T cell repertoires and HIV-1 epitope variants. Study information: Controls included no peptide, Ebola AY9 epitope, and a CMV, EBV, flu pool.

This clone was counted once. The antigen is not known. The ends were cut back, 1 base at V and 3 bases at J, with 12 bases in the middle. Germline-derived CDR1 and CDR2 are LNHDA and SQIVND (reference sequence). The CDR3 totals 15 residues. Study results and limitations: Of about nine antigen-specific beta clonotypes, about six appeared to cross-react with escape variants.

On the immunoSEQ platform, TCR beta CDR3s were sequenced at survey depth. Generated by immunoSEQ multiplex PCR, the TCRdb table keeps only in-frame clones and is missing some. The repertoire holds 6,000 to 8,000 clones, with around three fifths as singletons. The rearrangement links TRBV19 to TRBJ1-1; D unresolved. This TCR came from a male donor with HIV. Sequencing was performed on cultured CD8+ T cells derived from PBMCs. CDR3 sequence: CASSIGLRGYTEAFF. Here the CDR3 DNA reads TGTGCCAGTAGTATAGGTCTACGGGGATACACTGAAGCTTTCTTT.